The 5 T cell receptor beta chains listed next were all sequenced from one sample in a study of response to subunit inactivated influenza vaccine. TCRdb reanalysed the RT-PCR reads using MiXCR and keeps one entry per CDR3 protein. The sample lists some 540,000 distinct CDR3 sequences; around a quarter were seen once. These data also formed part of another study, on T cells expressing NK-cell markers. That paper notes: A 5'RACE template switching approach incorporating UMIs was used to make TCR beta cDNA.

The sequencing used CD4+ T cells sorted from PBMCs, collected 11 to 12 days after vaccination. These receptors were collected from a man in his fifties or sixties who received an inactivated influenza vaccine.

The chain combines TRBV20-1 with TRBJ1-5; perhaps TRBD1 as D (5 bases). The CDR3 sequence is 12 residues long. In germline, CDR1 is DFQATT, CDR2 SNEGSKA (reference sequence). Trimming shortened V by 4 bases and J by 4 bases, and 8 bases separated the two germline ends. CDR3 sequence (DNA): TGCAGTGCTATCGGGGGGAATCAGCCCCAGCATTTT. It is translated as CSAIGGNQPQHF.

In its sample, this clonotype was seen many times. The V gene is TRBV2, the J gene TRBJ2-7; possibly TRBD1 for D (5 bases). This CDR3 has 13 residues. Germline values: CDR1 SNHLY, CDR2 FYNNEI. V lost 7 bases and J 2 bases, leaving 12 bases between the germline ends. CDR3 sequence: CASNAQVTYEQYF. The CDR3 region has the DNA TGTGCCAGCAACGCACAGGTTACCTACGAGCAGTACTTC.

V gene TRBV20-1 combines with J gene TRBJ2-1; D ambiguous. Deletions cut 0 bases from V and 9 bases from J, with 9 bases between. The CDR3 covers 12 residues. The germline gives CDR1 DFQATT, CDR2 SNEGSKA (reference sequence). The CDR3 nucleotides read TGCAGTGCTAGAGAAGCGCCGGGTGAGCAGTTCTTC. Amino acid sequence: CSAREAPGEQFF.

CDR3 amino acids: CSAENLAKNIQYF. CDR3 coding DNA: TGCAGTGCCGAGAACCTAGCCAAAAACATTCAGTACTTC. The chain carries TRBV20-1 and TRBJ2-4; D is uncertain. V lost 6 bases and J lost 0, with 9 bases in between. The CDR3 contains 13 residues. Germline V gene lookup returns CDR1 DFQATT and CDR2 SNEGSKA (reference sequence).

V is TRBV5-1 and J is TRBJ2-1; D call uncertain. The CDR3 runs to 15 residues. Germline lookup yields CDR1 SGHRS and CDR2 YFSETQ. V gave up 4 bases and J gave up 3 bases, with 14 bases separating them. The CDR3 region is CASSPSWINYNEQFF. The CDR3 coding sequence is TGCGCCAGCAGCCCCTCTTGGATTAACTACAATGAGCAGTTCTTC. Supplemented by reference TRBV5-1 and TRBJ2-1, the full variable domain reads KAGVTQTPRYLIKTRGQQVTLSCSPISGHRSVSWYQQTPGQGLQFLFEYFSETQRNKGNFPGRFSGRQFSNSRSEMNVSTLELGDSALYLCASSPSWINYNEQFFGPGTRLTVL.